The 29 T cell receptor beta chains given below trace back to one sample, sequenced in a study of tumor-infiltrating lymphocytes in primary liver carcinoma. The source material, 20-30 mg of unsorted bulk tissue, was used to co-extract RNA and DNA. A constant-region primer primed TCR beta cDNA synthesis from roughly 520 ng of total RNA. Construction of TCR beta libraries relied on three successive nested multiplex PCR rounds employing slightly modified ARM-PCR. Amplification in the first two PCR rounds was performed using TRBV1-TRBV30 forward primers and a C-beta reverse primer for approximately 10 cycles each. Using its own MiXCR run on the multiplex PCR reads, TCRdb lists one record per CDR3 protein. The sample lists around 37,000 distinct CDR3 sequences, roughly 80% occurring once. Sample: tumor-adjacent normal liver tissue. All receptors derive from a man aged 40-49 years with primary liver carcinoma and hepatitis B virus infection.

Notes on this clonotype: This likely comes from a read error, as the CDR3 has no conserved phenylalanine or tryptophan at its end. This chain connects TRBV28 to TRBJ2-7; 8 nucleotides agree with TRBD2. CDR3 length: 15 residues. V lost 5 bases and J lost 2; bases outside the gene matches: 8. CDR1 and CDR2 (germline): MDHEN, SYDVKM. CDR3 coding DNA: TGTGCCAGCAGTATATCCAAAGCGGGAGCCTACGAGCAGTACTTA. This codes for CASSISKAGAYEQYL.

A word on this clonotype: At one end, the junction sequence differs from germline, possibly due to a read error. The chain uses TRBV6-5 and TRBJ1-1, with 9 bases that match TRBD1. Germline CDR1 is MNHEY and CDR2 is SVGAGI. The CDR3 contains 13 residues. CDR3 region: CAGSRTGETETFF. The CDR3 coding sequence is TGTGCCGGCAGTAGGACAGGGGAAACAGAAACTTTCTTT.

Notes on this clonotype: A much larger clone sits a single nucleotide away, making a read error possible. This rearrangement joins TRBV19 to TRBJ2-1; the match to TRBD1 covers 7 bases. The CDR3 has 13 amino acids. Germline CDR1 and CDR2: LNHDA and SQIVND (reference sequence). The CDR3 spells CASSIRQGNGQFF. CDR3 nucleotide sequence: TGTGCCAGTAGTATTAGACAGGGCAATGGGCAGTTCTTC.

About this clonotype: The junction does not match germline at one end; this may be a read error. The CDR3 region has the DNA TGTGCCAGTAGCCAAAATCGGAGCCTTCGGGACTACACCTTC. Its protein is CASSQNRSLRDYTF. V usage is TRBV4-2 and J usage is TRBJ1-2; D is unresolved. Per the germline V gene, CDR1 is LGHNA and CDR2 is YNFKEQ. CDR3 size: 14 residues.

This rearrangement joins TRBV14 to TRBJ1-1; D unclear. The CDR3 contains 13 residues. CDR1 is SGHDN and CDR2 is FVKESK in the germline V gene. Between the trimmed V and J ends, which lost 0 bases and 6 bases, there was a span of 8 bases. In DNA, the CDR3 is TGTGCCAGCAGCCAAGATGGATGGCCTGAAGCTTTCTTT. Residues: CASSQDGWPEAFF.

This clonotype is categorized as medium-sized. The CDR3 nucleotides are TGTGCCAGCAGTTTGCGGGAGGGCCGGAATGAGCAGTTCTTC. Its protein is CASSLREGRNEQFF. The gene calls are TRBV12-3 or TRBV12-4 and TRBJ2-1, with TRBD2 matching 9 bases. This CDR3 has 14 amino acids. Trimming at V came to 3 bases and at J to 7 bases, leaving 4 bases not matched to a gene.

The CDR3 loop reads CASSLNSETRYF. In DNA form, the CDR3 reads TGTGCCAGCAGTCTAAACTCAGAAACACGGTACTTC. V usage is TRBV25-1 and J usage is TRBJ2-5, with D uncertain. V gave up 5 bases and J gave up 13 bases, with 17 bases separating them. Germline-derived CDR1 and CDR2 are MGHDK and SYGVNS. The CDR3 totals 12 residues. The full variable domain, completed using reference TRBV25-1 and TRBJ2-5, is EADIYQTPRYLVIGTGKKITLECSQTMGHDKMYWYQQDPGMELHLIHYSYGVNSTEKGDLSSESTVSRIRTEHFPLTLESARPSHTSQYLCASSLNSETRYFGPGTRLLVL.

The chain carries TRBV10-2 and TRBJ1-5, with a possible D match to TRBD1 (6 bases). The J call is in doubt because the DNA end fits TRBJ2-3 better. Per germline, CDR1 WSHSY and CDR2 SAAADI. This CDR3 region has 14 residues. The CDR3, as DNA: TGCGCCAGCAGTGAGATCGCAGGGGATCAACCCCAGTATTTT. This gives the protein CASSEIAGDQPQYF.

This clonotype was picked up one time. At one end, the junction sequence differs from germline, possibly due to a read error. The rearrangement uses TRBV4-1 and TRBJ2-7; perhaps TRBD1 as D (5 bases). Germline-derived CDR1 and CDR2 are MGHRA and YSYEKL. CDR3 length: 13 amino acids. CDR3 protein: CSSSRSLGDEQYF. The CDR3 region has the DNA TGCTCCAGCAGCCGTTCTTTAGGGGATGAGCAGTACTTC.

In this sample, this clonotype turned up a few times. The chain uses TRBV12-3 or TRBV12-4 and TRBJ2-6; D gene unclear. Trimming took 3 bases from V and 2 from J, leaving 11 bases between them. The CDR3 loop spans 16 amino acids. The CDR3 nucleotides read TGTGCCAGCAGTTTGGCAGAACCGACTGGGGCCAACGTCCTGACTTTC. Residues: CASSLAEPTGANVLTF.

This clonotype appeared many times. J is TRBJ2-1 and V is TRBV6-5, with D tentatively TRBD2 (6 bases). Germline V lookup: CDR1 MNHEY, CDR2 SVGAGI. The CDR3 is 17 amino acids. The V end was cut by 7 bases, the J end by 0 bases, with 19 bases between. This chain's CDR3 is CASKLSGGSFSYNEQFF. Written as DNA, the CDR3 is TGTGCCAGCAAGTTGAGTGGAGGGAGTTTCTCCTACAATGAGCAGTTCTTC.

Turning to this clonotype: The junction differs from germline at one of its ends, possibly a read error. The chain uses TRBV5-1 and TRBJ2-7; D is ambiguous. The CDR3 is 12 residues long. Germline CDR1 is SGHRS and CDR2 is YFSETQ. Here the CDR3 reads CASRHTDAEQCF. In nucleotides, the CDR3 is TGCGCCAGCAGGCATACCGACGCCGAGCAGTGCTTC.

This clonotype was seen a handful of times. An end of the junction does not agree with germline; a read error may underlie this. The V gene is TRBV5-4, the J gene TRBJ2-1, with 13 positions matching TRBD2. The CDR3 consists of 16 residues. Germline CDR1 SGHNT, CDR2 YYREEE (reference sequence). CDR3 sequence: CASSSQTSGRAPEQLF. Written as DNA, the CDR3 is TGTGCCAGCAGCTCCCAAACTAGCGGGAGGGCTCCTGAGCAGCTCTTC.

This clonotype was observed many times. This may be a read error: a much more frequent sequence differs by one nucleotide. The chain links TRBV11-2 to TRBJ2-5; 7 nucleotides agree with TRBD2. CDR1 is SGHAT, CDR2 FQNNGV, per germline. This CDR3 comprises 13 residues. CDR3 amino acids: CASSPLRGETQCF. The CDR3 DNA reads TGTGCCAGCAGCCCCCTCCGGGGGGAGACCCAGTGCTTC. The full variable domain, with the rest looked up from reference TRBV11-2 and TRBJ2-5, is EAGVAQSPRYKIIEKRQSVAFWCNPISGHATLYWYQQILGQGPKLLIQFQNNGVVDDSQLPKDRFSAERLKGVDSTLKIQPAKLEDSAVYLCASSPLRGETQCFGPGTRLLVL.

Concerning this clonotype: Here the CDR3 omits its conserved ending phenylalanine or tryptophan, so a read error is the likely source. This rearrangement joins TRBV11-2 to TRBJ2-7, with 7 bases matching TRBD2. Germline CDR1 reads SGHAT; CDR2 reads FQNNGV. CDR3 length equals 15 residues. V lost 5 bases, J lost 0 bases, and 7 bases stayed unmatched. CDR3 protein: CASSPLTSSSYEQYS. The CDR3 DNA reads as TGTGCCAGCAGCCCTCTGACTAGCTCCTCCTACGAGCAGTACTCC.

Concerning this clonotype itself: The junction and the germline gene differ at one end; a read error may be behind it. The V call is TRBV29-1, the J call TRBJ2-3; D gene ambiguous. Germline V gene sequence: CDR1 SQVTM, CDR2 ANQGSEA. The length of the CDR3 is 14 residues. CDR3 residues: CSGVGRTNTDTLYF. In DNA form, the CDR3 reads TGCAGCGGCGTGGGCAGAACAAACACAGATACGCTGTATTTT.

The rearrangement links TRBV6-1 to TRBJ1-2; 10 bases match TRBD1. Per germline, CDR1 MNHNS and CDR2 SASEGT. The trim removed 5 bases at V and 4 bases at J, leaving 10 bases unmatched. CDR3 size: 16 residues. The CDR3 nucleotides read TGTGCCAGCAGTCCCCTGACAGGGGGCTATTCCTATGGCTACACCTTC. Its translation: CASSPLTGGYSYGYTF.

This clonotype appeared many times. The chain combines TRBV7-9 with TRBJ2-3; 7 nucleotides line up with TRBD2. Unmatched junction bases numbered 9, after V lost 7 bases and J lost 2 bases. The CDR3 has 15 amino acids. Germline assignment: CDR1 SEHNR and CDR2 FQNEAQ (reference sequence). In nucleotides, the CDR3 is TGTGCCAGCAAAATGGAGCGGGACTACACAGATACGCAGTATTTT. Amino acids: CASKMERDYTDTQYF.

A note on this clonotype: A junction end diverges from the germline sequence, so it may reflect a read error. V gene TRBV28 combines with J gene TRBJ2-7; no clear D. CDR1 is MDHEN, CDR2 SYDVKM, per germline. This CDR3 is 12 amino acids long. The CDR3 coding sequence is TGTACCAGCAGTTTCAGGCGGTACGAGCAGTGCTTC. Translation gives CTSSFRRYEQCF. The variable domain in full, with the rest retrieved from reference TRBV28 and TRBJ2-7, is DVKVTQSSRYLVKRTGEKVFLECVQDMDHENMFWYRQDPGLGLRLIYFSYDVKMKEKGDIPEGYSVSREKKERFSLILESASTNQTSMYLCTSSFRRYEQCFGPGTRLTVT.

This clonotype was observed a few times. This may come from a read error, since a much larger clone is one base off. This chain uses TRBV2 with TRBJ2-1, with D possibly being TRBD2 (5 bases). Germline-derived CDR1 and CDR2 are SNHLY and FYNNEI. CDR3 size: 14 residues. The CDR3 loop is CANSGLASYNEQFF. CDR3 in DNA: TGTGCCAACAGTGGTTTAGCGTCTTACAATGAGCAGTTCTTC. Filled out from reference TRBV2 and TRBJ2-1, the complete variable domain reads EPEVTQTPSHQVTQMGQEVILRCVPISNHLYFYWYRQILGQKVEFLVSFYNNEISEKSEIFDDQFSVERPDGSNFTLKIRSTKLEDSAMYFCANSGLASYNEQFFGPGTRLTVL.

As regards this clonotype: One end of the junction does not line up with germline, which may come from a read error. Written as DNA, the CDR3 is TGTGCCAGCAGTTTGCTGGGGGGCCTCTACAATGAGCAGTTGTTC. Its protein is CASSLLGGLYNEQLF. V usage is TRBV12-3 or TRBV12-4 and J usage is TRBJ2-1; either TRBD1 or TRBD2 may supply D (6 bases each). The CDR3 runs 15 residues.

CDR3 nucleotides: TGTGCCAGCAGCATCAGGGGAGGGCGACATGAGACCCAGTACTTC. This encodes CASSIRGGRHETQYF. This chain links TRBV11-2 with TRBJ2-5; a weak D match, TRBD2 (7 bases). Deletions cut 5 bases from V and 5 bases from J, with 18 bases between. Germline V gene lookup returns CDR1 SGHAT and CDR2 FQNNGV. The CDR3 extends over 15 amino acids.

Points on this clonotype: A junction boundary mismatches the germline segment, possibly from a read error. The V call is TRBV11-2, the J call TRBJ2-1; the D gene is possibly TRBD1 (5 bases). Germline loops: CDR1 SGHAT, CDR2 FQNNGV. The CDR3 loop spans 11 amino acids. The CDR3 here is CTSRVYNEQFF. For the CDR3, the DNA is TGTACCAGCAGGGTATACAATGAGCAGTTCTTC.

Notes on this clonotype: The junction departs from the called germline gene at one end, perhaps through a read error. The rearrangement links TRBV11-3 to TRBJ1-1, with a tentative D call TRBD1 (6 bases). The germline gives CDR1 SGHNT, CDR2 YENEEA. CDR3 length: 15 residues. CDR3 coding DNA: TGTGGCAGCAACCGCGGGGGGTCAGGGGACATTGAAGCTTTCTTT. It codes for CGSNRGGSGDIEAFF.

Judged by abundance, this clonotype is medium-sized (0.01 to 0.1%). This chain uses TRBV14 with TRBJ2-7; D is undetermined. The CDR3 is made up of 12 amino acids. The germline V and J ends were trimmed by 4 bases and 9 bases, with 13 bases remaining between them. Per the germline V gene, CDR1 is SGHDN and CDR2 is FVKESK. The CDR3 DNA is TGTGCCAGCAGCCGCTCTATGGGTTCGCAGTACTTC. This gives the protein CASSRSMGSQYF. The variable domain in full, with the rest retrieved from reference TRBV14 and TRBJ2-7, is EAGVTQFPSHSVIEKGQTVTLRCDPISGHDNLYWYRRVMGKEIKFLLHFVKESKQDESGMPNNRFLAERTGGTYSTLKVQPAELEDSGVYFCASSRSMGSQYFGPGTRLTVT.

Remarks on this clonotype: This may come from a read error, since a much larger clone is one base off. DNA for the CDR3: TGTGCCAGCAGCTGGGGGGGGGTGACCCAGTACTTC. Translation: CASSWGGVTQYF. This chain uses TRBV2 with TRBJ2-5; 7 bases map to TRBD2. This CDR3 has 12 residues. With V trimmed by 6 bases and J by 7 bases, 5 bases remained unmatched. Germline CDR1 SNHLY, CDR2 FYNNEI.

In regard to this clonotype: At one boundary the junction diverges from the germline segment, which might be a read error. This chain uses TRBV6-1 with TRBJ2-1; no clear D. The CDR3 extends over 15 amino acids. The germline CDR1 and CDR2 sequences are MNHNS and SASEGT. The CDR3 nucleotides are TGTGCCAGCAGTGAAGAGGTGGGATCCTACAGTGAGCAGTTCTTC. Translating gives CASSEEVGSYSEQFF.

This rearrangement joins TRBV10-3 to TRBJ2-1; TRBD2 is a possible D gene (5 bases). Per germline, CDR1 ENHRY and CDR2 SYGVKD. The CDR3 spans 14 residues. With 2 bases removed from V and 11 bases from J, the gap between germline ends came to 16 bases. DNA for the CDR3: TGTGCCATCAGTGAGGCTAGCAAGGACGATAAGCAGTTCTTC. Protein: CAISEASKDDKQFF.

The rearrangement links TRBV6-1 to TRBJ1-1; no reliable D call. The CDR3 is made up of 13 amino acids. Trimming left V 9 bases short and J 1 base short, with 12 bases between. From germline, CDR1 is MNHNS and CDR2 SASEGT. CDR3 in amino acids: CASSQCRNTEAFF. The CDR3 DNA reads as TGTGCCAGTAGTCAGTGTCGGAACACTGAAGCTTTCTTT.